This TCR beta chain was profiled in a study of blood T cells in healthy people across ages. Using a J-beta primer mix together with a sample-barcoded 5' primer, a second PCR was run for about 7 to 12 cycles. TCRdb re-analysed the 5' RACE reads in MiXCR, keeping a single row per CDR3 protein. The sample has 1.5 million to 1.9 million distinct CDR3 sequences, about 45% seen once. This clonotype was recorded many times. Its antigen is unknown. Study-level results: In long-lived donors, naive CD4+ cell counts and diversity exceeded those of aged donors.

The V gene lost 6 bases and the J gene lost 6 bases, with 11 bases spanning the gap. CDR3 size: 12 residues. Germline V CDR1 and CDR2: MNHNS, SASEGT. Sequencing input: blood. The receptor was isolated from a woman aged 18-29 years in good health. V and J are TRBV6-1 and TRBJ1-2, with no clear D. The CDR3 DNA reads TGTGCCAGCAGCGCCATAGGGCATGGCTACACCTTC. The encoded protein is CASSAIGHGYTF.